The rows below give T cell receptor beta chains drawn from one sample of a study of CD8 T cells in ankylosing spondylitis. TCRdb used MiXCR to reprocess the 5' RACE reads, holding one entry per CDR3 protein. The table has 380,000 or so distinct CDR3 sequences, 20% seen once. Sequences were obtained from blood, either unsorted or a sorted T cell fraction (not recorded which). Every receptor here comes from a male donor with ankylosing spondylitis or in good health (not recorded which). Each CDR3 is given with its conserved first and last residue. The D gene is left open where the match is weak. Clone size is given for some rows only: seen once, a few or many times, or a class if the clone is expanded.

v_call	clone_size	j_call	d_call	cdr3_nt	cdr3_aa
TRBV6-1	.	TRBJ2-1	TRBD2	TGTGCCAGCAGTACAACGCCGGGACTACACAATGAGCAGTTCTTC	CASSTTPGLHNEQFF
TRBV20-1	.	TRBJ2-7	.	TGCTGTGCTAGAGATGATCCCCGGGATGATGTTACTTACGAGCAGTACTTC	CCARDDPRDDVTYEQYF
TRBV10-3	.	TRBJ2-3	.	TGTGCCATCACCGTGGGCCCCTCTAGCACAGATACGCAGTATTTT	CAITVGPSSTDTQYF
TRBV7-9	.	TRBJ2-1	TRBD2	TGTGCCACCCCCACCGGCGGGGGGGTAGCTTACAATGAGCAGTTCTTC	CATPTGGGVAYNEQFF
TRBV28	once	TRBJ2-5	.	TGTGCCAGCCAGGTGGGCATCGGGTGGGAGACCCAGTACTTC	CASQVGIGWETQYF
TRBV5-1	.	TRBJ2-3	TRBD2	TGCGCCAGCAGAGCGGGACTAGCGGGCACAGATACGCAGTATTTT	CASRAGLAGTDTQYF
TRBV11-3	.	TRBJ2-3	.	TGTGCCAGCAGCTTAATTTCGGCGGCTAGCACAGATACGCAGTATTTT	CASSLISAASTDTQYF
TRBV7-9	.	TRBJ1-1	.	TGTGCCAGCAGCTTCCACGGGGGGATGAACACTGAAGCTTTCTTT	CASSFHGGMNTEAFF
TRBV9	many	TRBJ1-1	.	TGCGCCAGCAGTGTGGGACCGATGAACACTGAAGCTTTCTTT	CASSVGPMNTEAFF
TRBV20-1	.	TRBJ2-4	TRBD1	TGCAGTGCCCTGGGACAGGGGTTCGGTAGCCTAGCCAAAAACATTCAGTACTTC	CSALGQGFGSLAKNIQYF
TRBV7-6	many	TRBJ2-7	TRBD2	TGTGCCAGCAGCCCTCAGACTAGCGGGTACTCCTACGAGCAGTACTTC	CASSPQTSGYSYEQYF
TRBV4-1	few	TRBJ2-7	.	TGCGCCAGCAGCCAAGATGACAGCTCCTACGAGCAGTACTTC	CASSQDDSSYEQYF
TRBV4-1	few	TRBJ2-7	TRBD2	TGCGCCAGCAGCCAGGGTCCTCTAGCGGGAGACTACGAGCAGTACTTC	CASSQGPLAGDYEQYF
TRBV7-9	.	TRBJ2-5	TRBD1	TGTGCCAGCAGCTTCCCTCAGGGGGTTGGGGAGACCCAGTACTTC	CASSFPQGVGETQYF
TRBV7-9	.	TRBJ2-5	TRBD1	TGTGCCAGCAGCCTCGTCCCGGGACAGGGCCAGTACTTC	CASSLVPGQGQYF
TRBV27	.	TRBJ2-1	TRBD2	TGTGCCAGCAGTTCTTCCGGGACTAGCGGGGTGGGGGAGCAGTTCTTC	CASSSSGTSGVGEQFF
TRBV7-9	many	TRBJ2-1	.	TGTGCCAGCAGCTTAGTGGGTTACAATGAGCAGTTCTTC	CASSLVGYNEQFF
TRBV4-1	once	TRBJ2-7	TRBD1	TGCGCCAGCAGCCAAGAGGGGACAGTCGAGCAGTACTTC	CASSQEGTVEQYF
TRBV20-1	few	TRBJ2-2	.	TGCAGTGCCAAGGGGTACCCGAACACCGGGGAGCTGTTTTTT	CSAKGYPNTGELFF
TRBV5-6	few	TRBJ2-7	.	TGTGCCAGCAGCTTGGCCGGACTAAACTACGAGCAGTACTTC	CASSLAGLNYEQYF
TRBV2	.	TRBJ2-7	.	TGTGCCAGCGGTTTCGAGTCCTACGAGCAGTACTTC	CASGFESYEQYF
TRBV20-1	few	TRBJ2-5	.	TGCAGTGCTTTTTATGGGGGGCTACCCCAAGAGACCCAGTACTTC	CSAFYGGLPQETQYF
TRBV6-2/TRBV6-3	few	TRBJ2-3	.	TGTGCCAGCAGTTACGTCAGGCGGGGCGAAGAAAAGAGCACAGATACGCAGTATTTT	CASSYVRRGEEKSTDTQYF
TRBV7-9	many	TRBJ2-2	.	TGTGCCAGCAGCTTAGTGGACACCGGGGAGCTGTTTTTT	CASSLVDTGELFF
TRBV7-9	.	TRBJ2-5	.	TGTGCCAGCAGCAAGAGGGCGGTTCAAGAGACCCAGTACTTC	CASSKRAVQETQYF
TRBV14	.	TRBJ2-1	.	TGTGCCAGCAGCCAAGGGGTAGGGCTCAACCACAATGAGCAGTTCTTC	CASSQGVGLNHNEQFF
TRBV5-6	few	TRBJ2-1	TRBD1	TGTGCCAGCAGCTTCCAGACAGGGGGGTTCAATGAGCAGTTCTTC	CASSFQTGGFNEQFF
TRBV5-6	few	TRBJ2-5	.	TGTGCCAGCAGCTTGGGGGCGGGGATCTGGGAGACCCAGTACTTC	CASSLGAGIWETQYF
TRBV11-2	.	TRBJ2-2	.	TGTGCCAGCAGCCTAGAGGAGACAGTTAACACCGGGGAGCTGTTTTTT	CASSLEETVNTGELFF
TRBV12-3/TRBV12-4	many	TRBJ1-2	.	TGTGCCAGCTCTGCCAGCACATCCTCCAAACCCGACACCTTC	CASSASTSSKPDTF
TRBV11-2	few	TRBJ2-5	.	.	CASSLGYFGETQYF
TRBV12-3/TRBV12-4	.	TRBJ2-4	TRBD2	TGTGCCAGCAGTTCCTCTGACCTATTACCTCTAGCGGGGGAGTTCTTC	CASSSSDLLPLAGEFF
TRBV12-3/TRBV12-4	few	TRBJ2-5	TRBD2	TGTGCCAGCGCCGTTGGGGGGGAGAAAGAGACCCAGTACTTC	CASAVGGEKETQYF
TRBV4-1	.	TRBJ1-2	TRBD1	TGCGCCAGCAGCCCACCAGGGGGCCCAACGGAAAATGGCTACACCTTC	CASSPPGGPTENGYTF
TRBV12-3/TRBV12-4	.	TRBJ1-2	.	TGTGCCAGCAGTTTAGTCGACAGCTATGGCTACACCTTC	CASSLVDSYGYTF
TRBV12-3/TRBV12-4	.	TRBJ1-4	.	TGTGCCAGCAGTTTGTTCCTCGAAAAACTGTTTTTT	CASSLFLEKLFF
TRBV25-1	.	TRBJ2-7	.	TGTGCCAGCAGTGAATGGGGGGATGACCCTCCCCGGTTC	CASSEWGDDPPRF